The present T cell receptor beta chain was sequenced within a study of blood T cell repertoires in COVID-19. Study background: Samples came from the United States, Italy and Spain, spanning acute and convalescent COVID-19. T cells, B-cell-depleted T cells, or PBMCs supplied cDNA or gDNA.

The CDR3 is 15 residues long. Losses at the gene ends were 0 bases for V and 8 bases for J; bases not matched to a gene: 7. Germline CDR1 reads SGHRS; CDR2 reads YFSETQ. Under the authors' procedure: Amplification with reference gene primers provided the estimates of nucleated cell counts. Produced via immunoSEQ multiplex PCR; TCRdb's table is partial and in-frame only. That table furnishes V, J and clone size, whereas the DNA furnished D and trimming. The top ten clones hold roughly 6.5% of a sample with fewer than 250,000 clones, around 90% of them seen once. This TCR derives from a man aged 55 to 70 who had recovered from COVID-19. V gene TRBV5-1 combines with J gene TRBJ2-7; 11 positions agree with TRBD2. Sequencing was done on a sample of peripheral blood. CDR3 sequence: CASSLELAGGPKQYF. The CDR3 nucleotides are TGCGCCAGCAGCTTGGAGTTAGCGGGAGGGCCCAAGCAGTACTTC.